The 4 T cell receptor beta chains presented below share a single source sample, sequenced in a study of blood T cell repertoires in COVID-19. Sequencing was performed with immunoSEQ multiplex PCR; in TCRdb, only in-frame clones are kept and a portion is missing. The sample has about 200,000 clones, 70% to 90% seen once. The sequenced sample consisted of peripheral blood. These receptor sequences come from a woman of 80 years or more with acute or convalescent COVID-19.

V usage is TRBV7-2 and J usage is TRBJ2-3; tentative D call: TRBD2 (7 bases). Trimming took 2 bases from V and 4 from J, leaving 10 bases between them. Germline CDR1 SGHTA, CDR2 FQGNSA. CDR3 length equals 14 residues. The CDR3 region is CASSLLGGADTQYF. For the CDR3, the DNA is TGTGCCAGCAGCTTACTAGGGGGGGCAGATACGCAGTATTTT.

The rearrangement joins TRBV19 to TRBJ1-5; 7 nucleotides align to TRBD1. Germline-derived CDR1 and CDR2 are LNHDA and SQIVND (reference sequence). This CDR3 spans 19 amino acids. The J segment lost 0 bases and the V segment lost 0 bases, leaving 11 bases of the junction unmatched. CDR3 nucleotides: TGTGCCAGTAGTATAGAATGGACAGGCGAGGGATATAGCAATCAGCCCCAGCATTTT. Translating gives CASSIEWTGEGYSNQPQHF.

This chain connects TRBV14 to TRBJ2-1; a weak D match, TRBD1 (7 bases). V lost 4 bases and J lost 4, with 17 bases in between. There are 16 residues in the CDR3. CDR1 and CDR2 (germline): SGHDN, FVKESK. The CDR3 coding sequence is TGTGCCAGCAGCCCCCTGCGGGGACAGCCATACAATGAGCAGTTCTTC. It specifies CASSPLRGQPYNEQFF.

The rearrangement links TRBV5-4 to TRBJ1-4, with D possibly matching TRBD1 (6 bases). The V end lost 0 bases, the J end lost 8 bases, and 11 bases lay between the germline ends. The CDR3 loop spans 14 amino acids. Germline assignment: CDR1 SGHNT and CDR2 YYREEE (reference sequence). The CDR3 sequence: CASSLGGQGEKLFF. The CDR3 DNA reads TGTGCCAGCAGCTTGGGTGGGCAGGGGGAAAAACTGTTTTTT. Full variable domain (rest looked up from reference TRBV5-4 and TRBJ1-4): ETGVTQSPTHLIKTRGQQVTLRCSSQSGHNTVSWYQQALGQGPQFIFQYYREEENGRGNFPPRFSGLQFPNYSSELNVNALELDDSALYLCASSLGGQGEKLFFGSGTQLSVL.